This passage covers 18 T cell receptor beta chains from one sample sequenced in a study of blood T cell repertoires in COVID-19. Using immunoSEQ multiplex PCR, the repertoire was profiled, and TCRdb retains in-frame clones only, with some absent. The sample consists of about 28,000 clones, roughly 80% of them appearing once. Sample: peripheral blood. These receptors all stem from a man between 65 and 80 years old with acute or convalescent COVID-19.

The rearrangement joins TRBV7-2 to TRBJ2-3, with 10 bases matching TRBD2. This CDR3 comprises 17 residues. In germline, CDR1 is SGHTA, CDR2 FQGNSA. V lost 4 bases to trimming and J lost 2 bases; unmatched junction nucleotides: 9. CDR3 nucleotide sequence: TGTGCCAGCAGCTCCGAAAAACTAGCGGGGAACACAGATACGCAGTATTTT. Translated: CASSSEKLAGNTDTQYF.

This rearrangement joins TRBV7-9 to TRBJ2-1, with 9 nucleotides matching TRBD1. After removal of 3 bases from V and 7 bases from J, the junction contained 7 bases not matched to a gene. CDR1 and CDR2 from the germline V gene are SEHNR and FQNEAQ (reference sequence). The CDR3 sequence is 15 residues long. In DNA, the CDR3 is TGTGCCAGCAGCTTCACGGGACAGGGCAAGAATGAGCAGTTCTTC. This encodes CASSFTGQGKNEQFF.

V usage is TRBV27 and J usage is TRBJ1-2; no clear D. Germline V gene data show CDR1 as MNHEY and CDR2 as SMNVEV (reference sequence). V lost 4 bases to trimming and J lost 3 bases, with 12 bases between them. This CDR3 contains 14 residues. The CDR3 region has the DNA TGTGCCAGCAGTTCCCCATCCGCAGACTATGGCTACACCTTC. Translated, it gives CASSSPSADYGYTF.

This rearrangement joins TRBV7-7 to TRBJ2-7; the D gene is possibly TRBD1 (6 bases). This CDR3 has 20 residues. V was trimmed by 2 bases and J by 4 bases, leaving 30 bases between them. The germline gives CDR1 SSHAT, CDR2 FNYEAQ (reference sequence). CDR3 sequence reads: CASSLWISGTQGPPPYEQYF. CDR3 DNA: TGTGCCAGCAGCTTATGGATTTCGGGAACCCAGGGGCCGCCTCCATACGAGCAGTACTTC.

The V call is TRBV7-9, the J call TRBJ2-7, with 9 bases fitting TRBD2. Germline CDR1 SEHNR, CDR2 FQNEAQ (reference sequence). The CDR3 runs to 16 residues. V gave up 1 base and J gave up 3 bases; unmatched junction bases: 7. The CDR3 here is CASSLDSGGQNYEQYF. The CDR3 DNA sequence: TGTGCCAGCAGCTTAGATAGCGGGGGCCAAAACTACGAGCAGTACTTC.

This chain uses TRBV28 with TRBJ2-3, with a tentative D call TRBD2 (6 bases). The germline V gene encodes CDR1 MDHEN and CDR2 SYDVKM. V shed 6 bases and J shed 6 bases, with 19 bases lying between them. The length of the CDR3 is 15 residues. CDR3 loop: CASSNGDSTRDTQYF. In nucleotides, the CDR3 is TGTGCCAGCAGCAACGGGGACTCTACCCGGGATACGCAGTATTTT.

This chain uses TRBV5-1 with TRBJ2-3, with D possibly matching TRBD2 (5 bases). In germline, CDR1 is SGHRS, CDR2 YFSETQ. CDR3 length: 14 amino acids. Between the trimmed V and J ends, which lost 6 bases and 3 bases, there was a span of 14 bases. The CDR3 coding sequence is TGCGCCAGCACAGAGTTTGGCGGGACAGATACGCAGTATTTT. This sequence encodes CASTEFGGTDTQYF.

The chain carries TRBV6-5 and TRBJ2-1; D might be TRBD2 (5 bases). CDR3 size: 15 residues. The ends were cut back, 3 bases at V and 9 bases at J, with 18 bases in the middle. Germline CDR1 MNHEY, CDR2 SVGAGI. The CDR3 loop reads CASSYSVQRAGEQFF. The DNA for the CDR3 is TGTGCCAGCAGTTATTCGGTGCAACGCGCGGGTGAGCAGTTCTTC.

The chain has TRBV6-2 or TRBV6-3 and TRBJ1-1; D uncertain. The CDR3 has 15 amino acids. V lost 2 bases to trimming and J lost 6 bases, with 16 bases between them. From germline, CDR1 is MNHEY and CDR2 SVGEGT. The CDR3 nucleotides are TGTGCCAGCAGTTACCCAGGTGCTACTCGTTCTGAAGCTTTCTTT. Amino acids: CASSYPGATRSEAFF.

In this sample, this clone turned up once. V and J are TRBV6-6 and TRBJ2-7; D is possibly TRBD2 (6 bases). The length of the CDR3 is 13 residues. The V end lost 2 bases, the J end lost 4 bases, and 9 bases lay between the germline ends. The germline CDR1 and CDR2 sequences are MNHNY and SVGAGI (reference sequence). The CDR3 protein is CASSYPGLYEQYF. Written as DNA, the CDR3 is TGTGCCAGCAGTTACCCCGGACTATACGAGCAGTACTTC.

The genes are TRBV5-1 and TRBJ2-6, with D possibly matching TRBD2 (5 bases). Between the trimmed V and J ends, which lost 1 base and 2 bases, there was a span of 10 bases. The germline V gene has CDR1 SGHRS and CDR2 YFSETQ. This CDR3 is built from 16 residues. The CDR3 bases are TGCGCCAGCAGCTTGTCGGGGAACACTGGGGCCAACGTCCTGACTTTC. This translates into CASSLSGNTGANVLTF.

The chain recombines TRBV28 with TRBJ1-1; 10 bases agree with TRBD1. The V and J ends lost 5 bases and 11 bases, in that order; junction bases with no gene match: 8. Germline V gene sequence: CDR1 MDHEN, CDR2 SYDVKM. This CDR3 has 13 residues. The CDR3 nucleotides are TGTGCCAGCAGTGAGCAGACAGGGGGCCTGGCTTTCTTT. Amino acids: CASSEQTGGLAFF.

The chain recombines TRBV4-1 with TRBJ1-5; a weak D match, TRBD1 (6 bases). The CDR3 is 17 residues long. Germline V CDR1 and CDR2: MGHRA, YSYEKL. V was shortened by 0 bases and J by 0 bases, with 12 bases between the two germline ends. The CDR3 DNA is TGCGCCAGCAGCCAAGACAGGGGACCCACTAGCAATCAGCCCCAGCATTTT. Translated: CASSQDRGPTSNQPQHF.

This chain connects TRBV27 to TRBJ2-2; D remains ambiguous. The CDR3 loop spans 13 amino acids. Trimming cost V 8 bases and J 6 bases, with 13 bases left between them. Germline CDR1 MNHEY, CDR2 SMNVEV (reference sequence). CDR3 DNA: TGTGCCAGCTGGGCTCTTCCCCCCGGGGAGCTGTTTTTT. Its translation: CASWALPPGELFF.

The chain links TRBV27 to TRBJ1-2, with 7 bases fitting TRBD1. Germline CDR1 is MNHEY and CDR2 is SMNVEV (reference sequence). The junction had 0 bases not matched to a gene; V was cut back by 0 bases and J by 2 bases. The CDR3 contains 14 residues. CDR3 DNA: TGTGCCAGCAGTTTATCGGGACAGAACTATGGCTACACCTTC. It encodes CASSLSGQNYGYTF.

The chain links TRBV30 to TRBJ2-3; 13 nucleotides align to TRBD2. V was clipped by 3 bases and J by 0 bases; unmatched bases: 9. Looked up from germline, CDR1 is GTSNPN and CDR2 is SVGIG (reference sequence). The CDR3 is made up of 18 amino acids. The CDR3 reads CAWSRLAGGTFSTDTQYF. Written as DNA, the CDR3 is TGTGCCTGGAGCCGACTAGCGGGGGGCACATTTAGCACAGATACGCAGTATTTT.

The rearrangement uses TRBV19 and TRBJ2-2; a possible D gene is TRBD2 (5 bases). V was cut by 0 bases and J by 5 bases, with 10 bases left in between. The CDR3 loop spans 15 amino acids. Germline CDR1 is LNHDA and CDR2 is SQIVND (reference sequence). CDR3 amino acids: CASSIENGNTGELFF. The CDR3 coding sequence is TGTGCCAGTAGTATAGAGAACGGGAATACCGGGGAGCTGTTTTTT.

The chain combines TRBV28 with TRBJ2-7, with a tentative D call TRBD2 (5 bases). Germline CDR1 and CDR2: MDHEN and SYDVKM. With 6 bases removed from V and 3 bases from J, the gap between germline ends came to 21 bases. The CDR3 is 16 residues long. CDR3 residues: CASSPGWWGENYEQYF. The CDR3 nucleotides read TGTGCCAGCAGCCCGGGGTGGTGGGGAGAGAACTACGAGCAGTACTTC.